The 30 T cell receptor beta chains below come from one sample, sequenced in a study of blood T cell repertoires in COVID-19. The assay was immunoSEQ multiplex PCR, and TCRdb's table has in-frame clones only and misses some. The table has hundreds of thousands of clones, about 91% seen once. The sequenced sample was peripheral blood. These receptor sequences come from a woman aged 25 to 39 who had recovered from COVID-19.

Written as DNA, the CDR3 is TGTGCCAGCAGTGAACAGGGGGTCTCCTACAATGAGCAGTTCTTC. It codes for CASSEQGVSYNEQFF. The V and J genes are TRBV9 and TRBJ2-1; 8 bases agree with TRBD1. Germline assignment: CDR1 SGDLS and CDR2 YYNGEE. The CDR3 extends over 15 amino acids. Trimming cost V 5 bases and J 0 bases; bases outside gene matches: 4.

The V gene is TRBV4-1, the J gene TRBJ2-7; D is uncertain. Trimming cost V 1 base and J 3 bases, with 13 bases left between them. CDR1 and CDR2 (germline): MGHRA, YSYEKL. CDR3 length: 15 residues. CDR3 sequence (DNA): TGCGCCAGCAGCCAAGTTTACCCAGGATACTACGAGCAGTACTTC. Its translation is CASSQVYPGYYEQYF.

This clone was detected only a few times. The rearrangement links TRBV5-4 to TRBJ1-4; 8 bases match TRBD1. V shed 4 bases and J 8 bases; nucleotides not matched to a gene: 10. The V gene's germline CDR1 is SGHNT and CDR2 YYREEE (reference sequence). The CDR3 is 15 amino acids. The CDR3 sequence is CASSPRQGKGEKLFF. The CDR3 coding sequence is TGTGCCAGCAGCCCCCGACAGGGGAAAGGGGAAAAACTGTTTTTT.

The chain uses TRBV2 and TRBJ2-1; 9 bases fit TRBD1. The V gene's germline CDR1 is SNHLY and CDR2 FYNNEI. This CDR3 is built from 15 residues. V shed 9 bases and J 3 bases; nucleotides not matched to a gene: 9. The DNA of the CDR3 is TGTGCCAGTCGTTCCGGGGGACAGGGCTACAATGAGCAGTTCTTC. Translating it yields CASRSGGQGYNEQFF.

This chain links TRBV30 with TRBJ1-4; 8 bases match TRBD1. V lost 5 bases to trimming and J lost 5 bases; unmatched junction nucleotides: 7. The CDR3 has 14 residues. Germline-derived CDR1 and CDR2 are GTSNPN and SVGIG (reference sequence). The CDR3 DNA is TGTGCCTGGGGACAGGGTGTCACAAATGAAAAACTGTTTTTT. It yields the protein CAWGQGVTNEKLFF.

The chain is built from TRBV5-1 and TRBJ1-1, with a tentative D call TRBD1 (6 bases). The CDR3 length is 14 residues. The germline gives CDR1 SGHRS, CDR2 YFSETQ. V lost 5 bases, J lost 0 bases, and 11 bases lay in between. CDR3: CASRFQGLNTEAFF. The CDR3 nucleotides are TGCGCCAGCAGATTTCAGGGGTTGAACACTGAAGCTTTCTTT.

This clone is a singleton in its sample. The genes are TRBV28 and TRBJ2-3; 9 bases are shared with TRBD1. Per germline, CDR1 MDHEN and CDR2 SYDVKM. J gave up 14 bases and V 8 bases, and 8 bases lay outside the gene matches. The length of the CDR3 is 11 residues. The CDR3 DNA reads TGTGCCAGCGGATTAAGGGACAGGGTGTATTTT. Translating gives CASGLRDRVYF.

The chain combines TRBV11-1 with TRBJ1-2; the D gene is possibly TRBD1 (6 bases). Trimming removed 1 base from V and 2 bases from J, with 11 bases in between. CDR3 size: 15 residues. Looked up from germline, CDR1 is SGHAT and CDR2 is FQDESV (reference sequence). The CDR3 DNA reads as TGTGCCAGCAGCTTAGTCGGGACACAGAACTATGGCTACACCTTC. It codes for CASSLVGTQNYGYTF.

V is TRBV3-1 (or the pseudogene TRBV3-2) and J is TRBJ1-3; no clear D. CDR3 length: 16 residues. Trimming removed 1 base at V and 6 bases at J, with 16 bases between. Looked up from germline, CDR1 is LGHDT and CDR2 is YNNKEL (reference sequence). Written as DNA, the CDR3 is TGTGCCAGCAGCCAAGTTCCGGGTCGGACTAAAAACACCATATATTTT. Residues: CASSQVPGRTKNTIYF.

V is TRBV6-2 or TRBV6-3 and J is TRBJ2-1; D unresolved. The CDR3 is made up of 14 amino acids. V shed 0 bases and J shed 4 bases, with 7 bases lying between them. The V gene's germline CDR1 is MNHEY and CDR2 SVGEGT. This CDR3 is CASSYSRSYNEQFF. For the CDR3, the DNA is TGTGCCAGCAGTTACTCGAGGAGTTACAATGAGCAGTTCTTC.

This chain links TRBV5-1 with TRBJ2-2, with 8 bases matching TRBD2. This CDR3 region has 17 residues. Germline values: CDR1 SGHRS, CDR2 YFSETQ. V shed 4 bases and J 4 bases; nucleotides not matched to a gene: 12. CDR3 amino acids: CASSPNTGLAGTGELFF. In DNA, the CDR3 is TGCGCCAGCAGCCCCAACACCGGACTAGCTGGCACCGGGGAGCTGTTTTTT.

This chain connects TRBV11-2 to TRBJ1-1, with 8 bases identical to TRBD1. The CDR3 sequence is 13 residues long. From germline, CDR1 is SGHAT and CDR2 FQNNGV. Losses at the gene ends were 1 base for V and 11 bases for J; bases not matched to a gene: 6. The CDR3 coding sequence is TGTGCCAGCAGCTTAGGGCAGGGGGCGGGGGCTTTCTTT. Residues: CASSLGQGAGAFF.

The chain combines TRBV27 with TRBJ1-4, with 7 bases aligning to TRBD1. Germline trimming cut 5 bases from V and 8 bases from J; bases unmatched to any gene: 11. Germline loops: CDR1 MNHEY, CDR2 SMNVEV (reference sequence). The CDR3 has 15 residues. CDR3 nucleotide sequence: TGTGCCAGCAGTCCGCGACAGGGCGTGTGGGAAAAACTGTTTTTT. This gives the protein CASSPRQGVWEKLFF.

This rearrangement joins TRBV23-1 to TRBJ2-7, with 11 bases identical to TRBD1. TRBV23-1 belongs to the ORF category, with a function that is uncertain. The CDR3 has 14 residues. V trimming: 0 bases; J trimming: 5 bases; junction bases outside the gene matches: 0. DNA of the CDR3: TGCGCCAGCAGTCAATCGGGACAGGGGGACGAGCAGTACTTC. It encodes CASSQSGQGDEQYF.

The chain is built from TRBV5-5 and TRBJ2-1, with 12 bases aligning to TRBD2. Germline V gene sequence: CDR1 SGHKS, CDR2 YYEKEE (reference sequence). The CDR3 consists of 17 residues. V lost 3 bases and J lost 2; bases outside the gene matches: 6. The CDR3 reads CASSWTSGAKPYNEQFF. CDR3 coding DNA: TGTGCCAGCAGCTGGACTAGCGGGGCAAAACCCTACAATGAGCAGTTCTTC. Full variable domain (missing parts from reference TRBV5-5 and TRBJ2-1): DAGVTQSPTHLIKTRGQQVTLRCSPISGHKSVSWYQQVLGQGPQFIFQYYEKEERGRGNFPDRFSARQFPNYSSELNVNALLLGDSALYLCASSWTSGAKPYNEQFFGPGTRLTVL.

CDR3 sequence: CASSLAPDRQQFF. The CDR3, as DNA: TGTGCCAGCAGCTTAGCGCCGGACAGGCAGCAGTTCTTC. This chain connects TRBV7-2 to TRBJ2-1, with TRBD1 matching 7 bases. The J segment lost 11 bases and the V segment lost 0 bases, leaving 4 bases of the junction unmatched. The CDR3 has 13 amino acids. CDR1 is SGHTA and CDR2 is FQGNSA in the germline V gene.

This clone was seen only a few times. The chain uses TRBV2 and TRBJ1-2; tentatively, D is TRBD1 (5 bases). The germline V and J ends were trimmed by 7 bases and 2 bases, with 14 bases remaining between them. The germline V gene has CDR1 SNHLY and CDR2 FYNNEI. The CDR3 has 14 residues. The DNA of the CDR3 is TGTGCCAGCACACTAAGACAGACCAACTATGGCTACACCTTC. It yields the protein CASTLRQTNYGYTF. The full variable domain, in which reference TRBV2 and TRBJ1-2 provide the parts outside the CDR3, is EPEVTQTPSHQVTQMGQEVILRCVPISNHLYFYWYRQILGQKVEFLVSFYNNEISEKSEIFDDQFSVERPDGSNFTLKIRSTKLEDSAMYFCASTLRQTNYGYTFGSGTRLTVV.

The CDR3 loop is CAWSRPPSGAWTNSYNSPLHF. The CDR3 bases are TGTGCCTGGAGTCGCCCCCCTAGCGGGGCTTGGACAAACTCCTATAATTCACCCCTCCACTTT. The chain is built from TRBV30 and TRBJ1-6, with a tentative D call TRBD1 (5 bases). The V gene lost 2 bases and the J gene lost 0 bases, with 26 bases spanning the gap. The CDR3 spans 21 residues. Germline-derived CDR1 and CDR2 are GTSNPN and SVGIG (reference sequence).

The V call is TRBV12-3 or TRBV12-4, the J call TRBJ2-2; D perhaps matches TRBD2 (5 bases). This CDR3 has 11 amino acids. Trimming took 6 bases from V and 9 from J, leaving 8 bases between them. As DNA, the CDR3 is TGTGCCAGCAGATACGGGAGGGAGCTGTTTTTT. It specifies CASRYGRELFF.

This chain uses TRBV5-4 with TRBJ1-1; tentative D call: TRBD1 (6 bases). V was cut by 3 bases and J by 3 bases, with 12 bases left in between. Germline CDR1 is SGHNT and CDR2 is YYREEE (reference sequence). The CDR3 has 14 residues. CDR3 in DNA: TGTGCCAGCAGCTCGGGGGGGCAGGACACTGAAGCTTTCTTT. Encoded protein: CASSSGGQDTEAFF.

The CDR3 nucleotides read TGCAGCGTCGTGGACAGGGGCTCCAATGAGCAGTTCTTC. Protein product: CSVVDRGSNEQFF. The rearrangement links TRBV29-1 to TRBJ2-1; 9 positions agree with TRBD1. Trimming took 6 bases from V and 6 from J; bases not matched to a gene: 6. Germline V CDR1 and CDR2: SQVTM, ANQGSEA. This CDR3 contains 13 residues.

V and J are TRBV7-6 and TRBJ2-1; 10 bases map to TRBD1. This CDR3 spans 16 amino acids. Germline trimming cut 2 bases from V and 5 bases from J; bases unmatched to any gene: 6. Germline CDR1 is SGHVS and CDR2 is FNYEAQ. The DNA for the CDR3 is TGTGCCAGCAGCTTATATATCGGACAGGGGGACAATGAGCAGTTCTTC. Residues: CASSLYIGQGDNEQFF.

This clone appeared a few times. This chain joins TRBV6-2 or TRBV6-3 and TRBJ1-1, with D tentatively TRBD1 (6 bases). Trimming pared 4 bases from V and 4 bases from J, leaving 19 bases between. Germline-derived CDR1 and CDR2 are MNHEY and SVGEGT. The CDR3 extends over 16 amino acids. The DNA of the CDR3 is TGTGCCAGCAGTTCCCCTGTACAGGGACCCGTCACTGAAGCTTTCTTT. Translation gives CASSSPVQGPVTEAFF.

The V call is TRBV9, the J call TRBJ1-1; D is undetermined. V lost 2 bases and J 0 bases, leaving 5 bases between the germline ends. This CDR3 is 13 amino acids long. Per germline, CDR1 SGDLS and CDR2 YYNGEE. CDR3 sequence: CASSVRLNTEAFF. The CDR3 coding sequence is TGTGCCAGCAGCGTGAGGCTGAACACTGAAGCTTTCTTT.

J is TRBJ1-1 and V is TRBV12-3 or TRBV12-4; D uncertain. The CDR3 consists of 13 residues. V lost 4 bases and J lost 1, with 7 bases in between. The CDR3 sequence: CASSSQANTEAFF. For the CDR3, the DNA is TGTGCCAGCAGTTCTCAGGCGAACACTGAAGCTTTCTTT.

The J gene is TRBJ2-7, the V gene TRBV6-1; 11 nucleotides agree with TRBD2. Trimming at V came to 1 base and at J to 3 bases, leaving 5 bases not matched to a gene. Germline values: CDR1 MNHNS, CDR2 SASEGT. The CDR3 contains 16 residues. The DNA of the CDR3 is TGTGCCAGCAGTGAAGGACTAGCGGGGACCGGCTACGAGCAGTACTTC. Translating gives CASSEGLAGTGYEQYF.

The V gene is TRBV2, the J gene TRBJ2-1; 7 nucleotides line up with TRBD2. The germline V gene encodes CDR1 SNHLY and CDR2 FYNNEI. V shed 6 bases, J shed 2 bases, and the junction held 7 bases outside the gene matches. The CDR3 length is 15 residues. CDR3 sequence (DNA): TGTGCCAGCAGGGCGGAGCGGGGAACCTACAATGAGCAGTTCTTC. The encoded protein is CASRAERGTYNEQFF.

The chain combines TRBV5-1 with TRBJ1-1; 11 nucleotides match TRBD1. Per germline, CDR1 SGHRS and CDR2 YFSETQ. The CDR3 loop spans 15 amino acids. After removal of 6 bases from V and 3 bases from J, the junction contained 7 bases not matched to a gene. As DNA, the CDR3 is TGCGCCAGCAATCCTCCGGGACAGGGGGACACTGAAGCTTTCTTT. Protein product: CASNPPGQGDTEAFF.

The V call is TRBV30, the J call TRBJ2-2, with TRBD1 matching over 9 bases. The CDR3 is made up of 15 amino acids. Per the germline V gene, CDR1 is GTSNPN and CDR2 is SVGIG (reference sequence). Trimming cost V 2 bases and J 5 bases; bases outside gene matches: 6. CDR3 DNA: TGTGCCTGGAGTCGGGGACAGGGCGAAACCGGGGAGCTGTTTTTT. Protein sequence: CAWSRGQGETGELFF. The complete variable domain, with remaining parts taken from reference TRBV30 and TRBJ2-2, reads SQTIHQWPATLVQPVGSPLSLECTVEGTSNPNLYWYRQAAGRGLQLLFYSVGIGQISSEVPQNLSASRPQDRQFILSSKKLLLSDSGFYLCAWSRGQGETGELFFGEGSRLTVL.

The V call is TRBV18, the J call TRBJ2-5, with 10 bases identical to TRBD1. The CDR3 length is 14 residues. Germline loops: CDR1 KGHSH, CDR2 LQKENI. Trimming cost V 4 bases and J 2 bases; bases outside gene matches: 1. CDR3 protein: CASSQGQGQETQYF. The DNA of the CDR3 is TGTGCCAGCTCACAGGGACAGGGGCAAGAGACCCAGTACTTC.